The clone carrying this T cell receptor (beta chain) was observed many times. The CDR3 contains 13 residues. Germline CDR1 SQVTM, CDR2 ANQGSEA. Trimming at V came to 6 bases and at J to 2 bases, leaving 1 base not matched to a gene. This specimen comes from a study of blood T cells in healthy people across ages. A sample-barcoded 5' primer and a J-beta primer mix were used in a second PCR of roughly 6 to 11 cycles. TCRdb fed the 5' RACE reads into MiXCR, producing one record per CDR3 protein. The profile shows under 2 million distinct CDR3 sequences, about 35% of them singletons. The V and J genes are TRBV29-1 and TRBJ1-4; TRBD1 matches at 9 bases. This TCR was recovered from a woman in her twenties or thirties in good health. The source material was blood. The chain's CDR3 is CSVQGATNEKLFF. The CDR3 bases are TGCAGCGTACAGGGGGCGACTAATGAAAAACTGTTTTTT.